This T cell receptor (beta chain) was documented in a study of early T cells in non-severe SARS-CoV-2 infection. Overall study: The chains were unpaired, and the sequenced material was bulk RNA from unsorted whole blood.

This clonotype was found many times. Individually, cDNA molecules had unique molecular identifiers attached to them. A single record per CDR3 protein comes from TCRdb applying MiXCR to the 5' RACE reads. In the table there are just over 65,000 distinct CDR3 sequences, about 13% of which are singletons. Trimming cost V 5 bases and J 5 bases; bases outside gene matches: 13. The CDR3 spans 17 residues. CDR1 is SSHAT and CDR2 is FNYEAQ in the germline V gene (reference sequence). The receptor comes from an adult who was a healthcare worker with PCR-confirmed SARS-CoV-2 infection or an uninfected control (not recorded which). The chain has TRBV7-7 and TRBJ2-2; 8 nucleotides match TRBD2. Sequencing was performed on whole blood. CDR3 DNA: TGTGCCAGCAGCCTACGGTTACAGCAGCGGGAGACCGGGGAGCTGTTTTTT. Protein product: CASSLRLQQRETGELFF.